Listed below are T cell receptor beta chains from one sample, sequenced in a study of T cell responses to AZD1222 COVID-19 vaccine. Profiling relied on immunoSEQ multiplex PCR, and the TCRdb table lists in-frame clones only, not all of them. The sample shows under 200,000 clones, around 94% of them seen only once. This specimen consisted of peripheral blood, obtained on day 0 of AZD1222 vaccination. Receptors were obtained from an adult in good health. CDR3s include the opening cysteine and the closing phenylalanine or tryptophan. D genes are given only for firm matches. Only some rows state a clone size, as once, few, many or a class for expanded clones.

abundance	v_gene	len	j_gene	d_gene	CDR3nt	CDR3aa
.	TRBV12-5	16	TRBJ2-2	TRBD2	TGTGCTAGTGGTTTGGTACTAGCGGGCGACACCGGGGAGCTGTTTTTT	CASGLVLAGDTGELFF
.	TRBV27	16	TRBJ1-3	.	TGTGCCAGCAGTTTATCGATAGAGGTAGCTGGAAACACCATATATTTT	CASSLSIEVAGNTIYF
.	TRBV5-4	17	TRBJ2-1	TRBD2	TGTGCCAGCAGCCTGGGGACTAGCGGGACCCATCAGGGGGAGCAGTTCTTC	CASSLGTSGTHQGEQFF
.	TRBV9	15	TRBJ1-6	TRBD1	TGTGCCAGCAGCGCCCCCGGGACAGGGAATTCACCCCTCCACTTT	CASSAPGTGNSPLHF
.	TRBV5-1	15	TRBJ1-2	.	TGCGCCAGCAGCTTGGCCGAAGTCAGAAACTATGGCTACACCTTC	CASSLAEVRNYGYTF
.	TRBV2	14	TRBJ1-1	TRBD1	TGTGCCAGCAGAGTGGGACAGATGAACACTGAAGCTTTCTTT	CASRVGQMNTEAFF
.	TRBV6-5	13	TRBJ1-2	.	TGTGCCAGCAGTTACGGGGAGGGCTATGGCTACACCTTC	CASSYGEGYGYTF
.	TRBV3-1/TRBV3-2	13	TRBJ2-1	.	TGTGCCAGCAGCCAAGGAGGACTAAATGAGCAGTTCTTC	CASSQGGLNEQFF
.	TRBV27	17	TRBJ2-3	TRBD1	TGTGCCAGCAGAGAGGGGACAGGGGGTACCGTCACAGATACGCAGTATTTT	CASREGTGGTVTDTQYF
.	TRBV6-5	13	TRBJ1-3	.	TGTGCCAGCAGTTACATGCGTGGAAACACCATATATTTT	CASSYMRGNTIYF
.	TRBV6-2/TRBV6-3	13	TRBJ2-7	TRBD2	TGTGCCAGCAGTTCTCCGGGACTAGCTCAATCCTTCTTC	CASSSPGLAQSFF
.	TRBV9	14	TRBJ1-5	.	TGTGCCAGCAGTACCAACGGTGGAAATCAGCCCCAGCATTTT	CASSTNGGNQPQHF
.	TRBV7-9	13	TRBJ1-2	.	TGTGCCAGCAGTACGGGCCTTAACTATGGCTACACCTTC	CASSTGLNYGYTF
.	TRBV10-3	16	TRBJ2-7	.	TGTGCCATCAGTGAGTTAACGGGACGGGGGTTTTACGAGCAGTACTTC	CAISELTGRGFYEQYF
.	TRBV6-1	13	TRBJ2-7	.	TGTGCCAGCAGTGAAGGGGGACCTACTGGGCAGTACTTC	CASSEGGPTGQYF
.	TRBV14	19	TRBJ2-5	TRBD2	TGTGCCAGCAGCCAAGATCACAGCCTAGCGGGAGGCATACAAGAGACCCAGTACTTC	CASSQDHSLAGGIQETQYF
.	TRBV7-2	19	TRBJ1-6	TRBD1	TGTGCCAGCAGCGGGCGCCGGCCGGGACAGGGAGGGAGGGATTCACCCCTCCACTTT	CASSGRRPGQGGRDSPLHF
.	TRBV4-1	15	TRBJ2-7	.	TGCGCCAGCAGCCCCTGGTCCCGCCAGGACAACGAGCAGTACTTC	CASSPWSRQDNEQYF
.	TRBV30	11	TRBJ2-1	TRBD1	TGTGCCTGGGGACAGGGGAGTGAGCAGTTCTTC	CAWGQGSEQFF
.	TRBV7-9	15	TRBJ1-3	.	TGTGCCAGCAGCTTGGGGCTCAGCTCTGGAAACACCATATATTTT	CASSLGLSSGNTIYF
.	TRBV30	12	TRBJ2-1	.	TGTGCCTGGAGTGGAGAAATCAATGAGCAGTTCTTC	CAWSGEINEQFF
once	TRBV5-5	15	TRBJ1-6	.	TGTGCCAGCAGTCCGGAGATGGCAAATAATTCACCCCTCCACTTT	CASSPEMANNSPLHF
.	TRBV5-1	15	TRBJ1-2	.	TGCGCCAGCAGCTTGGCACAGAGCAAGGGCGATGGCTACACCTTC	CASSLAQSKGDGYTF
.	TRBV6-4	13	TRBJ1-1	.	TGTGCCAGCAGTGAAAGGGGGAACACTGAAGCTTTCTTT	CASSERGNTEAFF
.	TRBV29-1	10	TRBJ2-7	.	TGCAGCGGGGGTAACGGCGAGCAGTACTTC	CSGGNGEQYF
.	TRBV5-1	14	TRBJ1-5	TRBD1	TGCGCCAGCAGCCTCGGGACAGGCAATCAGCCCCAGCATTTT	CASSLGTGNQPQHF
.	TRBV6-5	14	TRBJ1-5	TRBD1	TGTGCCAGCAGCCCGACAGGGGAGAATCAGCCCCAGCATTTT	CASSPTGENQPQHF
few	TRBV7-9	11	TRBJ2-1	.	TGTGCCAGCAGCCCCGCTGGAGAGCAGTTCTTC	CASSPAGEQFF
.	TRBV29-1	14	TRBJ1-2	.	TGCAGCGCCCCCGGGTTACAGGGCGAAGATGGCTACACCTTC	CSAPGLQGEDGYTF